These 15 T cell receptor beta chains were all obtained from the same sample, sequenced in a study of blood T cell repertoires in COVID-19. Libraries were prepared by immunoSEQ multiplex PCR; TCRdb keeps only in-frame clonotypes and omits some of them. The data contain roughly 100,000 clones, 91% of them singletons. The sequenced sample was peripheral blood. These receptors were taken from a human donor in a cohort sampled during active COVID-19.

The chain recombines TRBV7-6 with TRBJ1-1; D is perhaps TRBD1 (5 bases). The CDR3 loop spans 14 amino acids. Trimming shortened V by 1 base and J by 4 bases, and 10 bases separated the two germline ends. CDR1 is SGHVS and CDR2 is FNYEAQ in the germline V gene. The CDR3 bases are TGTGCCAGCAGCTTAGGGGTCCAGGGCACTGAAGCTTTCTTT. Its protein is CASSLGVQGTEAFF.

The chain uses TRBV18 and TRBJ1-5; 8 bases line up with TRBD1. V was clipped by 2 bases and J by 4 bases; unmatched bases: 4. The CDR3 loop spans 15 amino acids. In germline, CDR1 is KGHSH, CDR2 LQKENI. DNA for the CDR3: TGTGCCAGCTCACCAAGAAGGACAGGGAATCAGCCCCAGCATTTT. Its protein is CASSPRRTGNQPQHF.

The chain combines TRBV14 with TRBJ1-2; D is uncertain. Germline-derived CDR1 and CDR2 are SGHDN and FVKESK. CDR3 length: 14 amino acids. Trimming cost V 4 bases and J 4 bases, with 13 bases left between them. CDR3 residues: CASSLSRNFYGYTF. The DNA of the CDR3 is TGTGCCAGCAGCCTTTCCAGGAATTTCTATGGCTACACCTTC.

V and J are TRBV6-5 and TRBJ2-2; D not certain. The CDR3 extends over 13 amino acids. Trimming cost V 7 bases and J 2 bases, with 8 bases left between them. Germline CDR1 MNHEY, CDR2 SVGAGI. CDR3 nucleotides: TGTGCCAGCAATATCCCCAACACCGGGGAGCTGTTTTTT. It codes for CASNIPNTGELFF.

The chain joins TRBV24-1 to TRBJ2-3, with 14 bases lining up with TRBD2. The CDR3 spans 19 residues. CDR1 and CDR2 (germline): KGHDR, SFDVKD. The ends lost 4 bases at V and 0 bases at J; junction bases unmatched: 8. The chain's CDR3 is CATSDRGTSGGPSTDTQYF. The CDR3 bases are TGTGCCACCAGTGACCGCGGGACTAGCGGGGGTCCTAGCACAGATACGCAGTATTTT.

The CDR3 spells CASSQDLAYGYTF. The DNA of the CDR3 is TGTGCCAGCAGCCAAGATTTAGCCTATGGCTACACCTTC. The V call is TRBV3-1 (or the pseudogene TRBV3-2), the J call TRBJ1-2; D gene unclear. V gave up 0 bases and J gave up 4 bases, with 6 bases separating them. The length of the CDR3 is 13 residues. Germline CDR1 reads LGHDT; CDR2 reads YNNKEL (reference sequence).

This chain joins TRBV19 and TRBJ1-4; D might be TRBD1 (5 bases). The germline V gene encodes CDR1 LNHDA and CDR2 SQIVND (reference sequence). This CDR3 contains 10 residues. V was cut by 8 bases and J by 7 bases, with 5 bases left in between. Here the CDR3 reads CASQGEKLFF. CDR3 in DNA: TGTGCCAGTCAGGGTGAAAAACTGTTTTTT.

The rearrangement uses TRBV28 and TRBJ2-1; 10 bases are a match to TRBD2. There are 16 residues in the CDR3. V was pared by 6 bases and J by 6 bases, with 11 bases of the junction left unmatched. The germline gives CDR1 MDHEN, CDR2 SYDVKM. The CDR3 reads CASRSLASGGSNEQFF. CDR3 bases: TGTGCCAGCAGATCCCTGGCTAGCGGGGGTAGCAATGAGCAGTTCTTC.

The chain links TRBV7-9 to TRBJ1-6, with 7 bases that match TRBD1. This CDR3 is 15 amino acids long. Germline CDR1 and CDR2: SEHNR and FQNEAQ (reference sequence). V dropped 0 bases and J dropped 9; count of bases not matched to a gene: 5. This chain's CDR3 is CASSLAGGPGSPLHF. The CDR3 DNA reads TGTGCCAGCAGCTTAGCAGGGGGCCCAGGTTCACCCCTCCACTTT.

The chain combines TRBV7-2 with TRBJ2-5; 12 nucleotides agree with TRBD2. The trim removed 5 bases at V and 5 bases at J, leaving 12 bases unmatched. This CDR3 is built from 17 residues. CDR1 is SGHTA and CDR2 is FQGNSA in the germline V gene. CDR3 loop: CASSTGLAGFLSETQYF. The CDR3 DNA reads as TGTGCCAGCAGCACGGGACTAGCGGGTTTCCTAAGTGAGACCCAGTACTTC.

The genes are TRBV5-1 and TRBJ1-2; TRBD1 aligns across 7 bases. The CDR3 is 16 amino acids. The junction had 11 bases not matched to a gene; V was cut back by 4 bases and J by 2 bases. Germline V gives CDR1 SGHRS, CDR2 YFSETQ. The CDR3 DNA reads as TGCGCCAGCAGCCCATCACAGGGGAGGCTAAACTATGGCTACACCTTC. Encoded protein: CASSPSQGRLNYGYTF.

The V gene is TRBV11-3, the J gene TRBJ2-5; the D is unclear. The germline CDR1 and CDR2 sequences are SGHNT and YENEEA. There are 13 residues in the CDR3. V lost 0 bases, J lost 2 bases, and 4 bases lay in between. CDR3: CASSLDPQETQYF. In nucleotides, the CDR3 is TGTGCCAGCAGCTTAGATCCACAAGAGACCCAGTACTTC.

The chain uses TRBV6-5 and TRBJ2-5, with TRBD2 as a possible D gene (5 bases). Trimming left V 2 bases short and J 11 bases short, with 9 bases between. The CDR3 sequence is 11 residues long. Germline-derived CDR1 and CDR2 are MNHEY and SVGAGI. The CDR3 DNA follows: TGTGCCAGCAGTTACGACTACGTTCAGTACTTC. This codes for CASSYDYVQYF.

This clone was picked up one time. CDR3 amino acids: CATRATVRGVSYNEQFF. CDR3 nucleotide sequence: TGTGCCACCAGGGCGACGGTGCGGGGGGTATCCTACAATGAGCAGTTCTTC. V gene TRBV15 combines with J gene TRBJ2-1; TRBD2 agrees at 8 bases. The CDR3 spans 17 residues. Germline lookup yields CDR1 LNHNV and CDR2 YYDKDF (reference sequence). Losses at the gene ends were 6 bases for V and 1 base for J; bases not matched to a gene: 11.

The CDR3 nucleotides read TGTGCCAGCAGCCTTTGGAGGGAGAAGAGGGATGAAGCTTTCTTT. Its translation: CASSLWREKRDEAFF. The chain links TRBV5-4 to TRBJ1-1; D unclear. Germline CDR1 reads SGHNT; CDR2 reads YYREEE (reference sequence). The V and J ends lost 4 bases and 7 bases respectively, with 20 bases between them. The CDR3 is made up of 15 amino acids.